The clone carrying this T cell receptor beta chain was seen at least ten times. The antigen remains undetermined. Sequencing libraries for TCR beta were prepared with iRepertoire HTBI primers and Arm-PCR of CDR3 regions. Source study methods: Segment identification across samples yielded 55 to 65 TRBV and roughly 15 TRBJ segments. TCRdb called the multiplex PCR reads again in MiXCR, with one record for every CDR3 protein. These V and J calls rely on TCRdb rather than the paper's analysis. Here the sample spans approximately 400,000 distinct CDR3 sequences, about a sixth being singletons. This sample stems from a study of regulatory T cells in long-lasting Graves disease. Points from the study as a whole: Persistent patients shared more public clonotypes (about 3,000) than newly diagnosed patients (around 1,000).

Sample time point: newly diagnosed GD, antithyroid drugs for less than 3 months. RNA isolated from PBMCs was used to make the TCR library. The source of the patients was an endocrinology department in Xi'an, China. This clonotype was obtained from a female donor with Graves disease. The input for sequencing was peripheral blood mononuclear cells (PBMCs), taken at new diagnosis, from a patient treated with antithyroid drugs.

This CDR3 is CASSQLSPGQGYNEQFF. CDR3 bases: TGTGCCAGCAGCCAACTTAGCCCGGGACAGGGGTACAATGAGCAGTTCTTC. The chain employs TRBV7-3 and TRBJ2-1, with 10 bases that match TRBD1. With V trimmed by 5 bases and J by 4 bases, 11 bases remained unmatched. There are 17 residues in the CDR3. Germline CDR1 SGHTA, CDR2 FQGTGA.